Following are 15 T cell receptor beta chains from one sample sequenced in a study of identical twins. TCRdb called the 5' RACE reads again in MiXCR, with one record for every CDR3 protein. The table has under 500,000 distinct CDR3 sequences, more than 13% seen once. The sample was also reused in another study, on yellow fever vaccine responses in identical twins.

Sequencing was performed on CD4+ T cells sorted from blood. The receptors come from a woman aged 18 to 35 in good health.

CDR3 DNA sequence: TGTGCCAGCAGAAGGACTAGCGGGAGCCCGGATACGCAGTATTTT. Translating gives CASRRTSGSPDTQYF. The chain has TRBV12-3 or TRBV12-4 and TRBJ2-3, with TRBD2 matching 13 bases. CDR3 length equals 15 residues. Losses at the gene ends were 6 bases for V and 6 bases for J; bases not matched to a gene: 6.

This clonotype has just a few counts. The CDR3 sequence: CASSLTRTDNEQFF. Written as DNA, the CDR3 is TGTGCCAGCAGCTTAACCCGGACCGACAATGAGCAGTTCTTC. The gene calls are TRBV7-3 and TRBJ2-1; D remains ambiguous. Per germline, CDR1 SGHTA and CDR2 FQGTGA. The CDR3 has 14 residues. Deletions cut 0 bases from V and 5 bases from J, with 8 bases between.

The sample holds a few counts of this clonotype. The chain links TRBV6-1 to TRBJ2-7, with D possibly being TRBD1 (6 bases). Germline loops: CDR1 MNHNS, CDR2 SASEGT. Trimming removed 6 bases from V and 0 bases from J, with 9 bases in between. The CDR3 has 13 residues. The CDR3 bases are TGTGCCAGCAGCAAGACAGGCTCCTACGAGCAGTACTTC. Amino acids: CASSKTGSYEQYF.

In this sample, this clonotype turned up many times. The genes are TRBV27 and TRBJ2-7; D possibly uses TRBD1 or TRBD2 (5 bases each). Trimming left V 8 bases short and J 6 bases short, with 23 bases between. The germline gives CDR1 MNHEY, CDR2 SMNVEV (reference sequence). There are 15 residues in the CDR3. CDR3 amino acids: CASGNRLGTASEQYF. In nucleotides, the CDR3 is TGTGCCAGCGGGAACAGGCTCGGGACGGCATCCGAGCAGTACTTC.

The chain carries TRBV20-1 and TRBJ2-3, with TRBD2 identical over 7 bases. CDR3 size: 14 residues. Germline CDR1 reads DFQATT; CDR2 reads SNEGSKA (reference sequence). J lost 4 bases, V lost 1 base, and 5 bases had no gene match. CDR3 protein: CSARGGGVADTQYF. The CDR3 DNA sequence: TGCAGTGCTAGAGGCGGGGGAGTAGCAGATACGCAGTATTTT.

This clonotype came up once. V gene TRBV20-1 combines with J gene TRBJ1-1; D might be TRBD1 (5 bases). Germline V lookup: CDR1 DFQATT, CDR2 SNEGSKA (reference sequence). This CDR3 is 16 amino acids long. V shed 0 bases and J shed 2 bases, with 16 bases lying between them. This CDR3 is CSARDRGTRGNTEAFF. CDR3 bases: TGCAGTGCTAGAGATCGAGGCACTAGGGGAAACACTGAAGCTTTCTTT.

This clonotype has a handful of counts. The rearrangement links TRBV24-1 to TRBJ1-1, with 7 bases matching TRBD1. This CDR3 contains 14 residues. Germline V gives CDR1 KGHDR, CDR2 SFDVKD. V lost 5 bases and J lost 1; bases outside the gene matches: 3. CDR3 sequence: CATSGTGPNTEAFF. Here the CDR3 DNA reads TGTGCCACCAGTGGGACAGGACCGAACACTGAAGCTTTCTTT.

This sequence joins TRBV6-1 and TRBJ1-5, with no clear D. Germline V gene lookup returns CDR1 MNHNS and CDR2 SASEGT. This CDR3 contains 14 residues. Trimming removed 5 bases at V and 2 bases at J, with 10 bases between. The CDR3 DNA is TGTGCCAGCAGTAGCGGAAATTGCAATCAGCCCCAGCATTTT. This codes for CASSSGNCNQPQHF.

This clonotype occurred many times. The chain is built from TRBV6-1 and TRBJ1-4, with 7 nucleotides matching TRBD1. From germline, CDR1 is MNHNS and CDR2 SASEGT. The CDR3 runs 15 residues. The V gene end was trimmed by 4 bases and the J gene end by 5 bases; junction bases not matched to a gene: 7. The chain's CDR3 is CASSGTGQKNEKLFF. The CDR3 DNA reads TGTGCCAGCAGTGGGACGGGACAGAAGAATGAAAAACTGTTTTTT.

V gene TRBV7-9 combines with J gene TRBJ2-1; D is perhaps TRBD1 (6 bases). The V and J ends lost 0 bases and 5 bases respectively, with 11 bases between them. This CDR3 has 15 amino acids. Germline V CDR1 and CDR2: SEHNR, FQNEAQ (reference sequence). CDR3 protein: CASSLAYPGDNEQFF. CDR3 DNA: TGTGCCAGCAGCTTAGCCTACCCAGGGGACAATGAGCAGTTCTTC.

The chain is built from TRBV6-2 or TRBV6-3 and TRBJ2-1; the D gene could be TRBD1 or TRBD2 (5 bases each). Trimming pared 6 bases from V and 4 bases from J, leaving 10 bases between. In germline, CDR1 is MNHEY, CDR2 SVGEGT. The CDR3 has 13 residues. This chain's CDR3 is CASRNGAYNEQFF. CDR3 DNA: TGTGCCAGCAGGAACGGGGCTTACAATGAGCAGTTCTTC.

This clonotype occurred a few times. The chain carries TRBV30 and TRBJ2-1; D not resolved. Trimming left V 1 base short and J 7 bases short, with 5 bases between. This CDR3 is built from 11 residues. Per the germline V gene, CDR1 is GTSNPN and CDR2 is SVGIG (reference sequence). The DNA for the CDR3 is TGTGCCTGGAGTGAGAGGAATGAGCAGTTCTTC. It codes for CAWSERNEQFF.

This clonotype was observed at least ten times. This CDR3 is CASSSGTGSGSDEQYF. CDR3 nucleotides: TGCGCCAGCAGCTCCGGGACAGGGTCCGGGTCGGACGAGCAGTACTTC. The rearrangement joins TRBV5-1 to TRBJ2-7; 9 nucleotides line up with TRBD1. The trim removed 3 bases at V and 5 bases at J, leaving 12 bases unmatched. The CDR3 has 16 residues. Looked up from germline, CDR1 is SGHRS and CDR2 is YFSETQ.

This clonotype was found a few times. The chain is built from TRBV9 and TRBJ2-1; perhaps TRBD2 as D (6 bases). This CDR3 contains 16 residues. Germline V gene lookup returns CDR1 SGDLS and CDR2 YYNGEE. V was pared by 4 bases and J by 3 bases, with 17 bases between. The CDR3 DNA sequence: TGTGCCAGCAGCCCTCGTTATGGGGGGTACTACAATGAGCAGTTCTTC. As protein: CASSPRYGGYYNEQFF.

This clonotype came up many times. The chain joins TRBV12-3 or TRBV12-4 to TRBJ2-5; TRBD2 is a possible D gene (5 bases). The V and J ends lost 8 bases and 3 bases respectively, with 10 bases between them. This CDR3 spans 12 amino acids. The CDR3 spells CASRGRKETQYF. The CDR3 DNA reads TGTGCCAGCCGGGGTAGAAAAGAGACCCAGTACTTC.